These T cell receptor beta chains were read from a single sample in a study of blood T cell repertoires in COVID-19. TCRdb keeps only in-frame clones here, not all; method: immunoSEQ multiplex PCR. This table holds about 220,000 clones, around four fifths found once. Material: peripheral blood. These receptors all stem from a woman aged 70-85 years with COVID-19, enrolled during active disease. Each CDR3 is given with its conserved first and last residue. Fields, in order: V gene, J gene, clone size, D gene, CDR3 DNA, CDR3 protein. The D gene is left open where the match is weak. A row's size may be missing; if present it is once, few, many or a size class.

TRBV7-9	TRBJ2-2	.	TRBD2	TGTGCCAGCAGCTTAACTAGCGGGAAGAACACCGGGGAGCTGTTTTTT	CASSLTSGKNTGELFF
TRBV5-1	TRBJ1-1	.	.	TGCGCCAGCAGCTCTGGAGGCATTCCTGAAGCTTTCTTT	CASSSGGIPEAFF
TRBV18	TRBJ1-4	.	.	TGTGCCAGCTCACCGGGTCAGGGAGGGGATGAAAAACTGTTTTTT	CASSPGQGGDEKLFF
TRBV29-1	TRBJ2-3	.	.	TGCAGCGTTGGAAGAGGCCTCCCGACAGATACGCAGTATTTT	CSVGRGLPTDTQYF
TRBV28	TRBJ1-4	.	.	TGTGCCAGCAGCCGACGGACTGCAGCAACTAATGAAAAACTGTTTTTT	CASSRRTAATNEKLFF
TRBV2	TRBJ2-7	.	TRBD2	TGTGCCAGCAGAGGGGAGGGAGCGGGAGAAGGCGAGCAGTACTTC	CASRGEGAGEGEQYF
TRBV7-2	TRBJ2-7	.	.	TGTGCCAGCAGCTACCAAGGACAGTCCCCCTACGAGCAGTACTTC	CASSYQGQSPYEQYF
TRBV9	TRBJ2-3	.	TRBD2	TGTGCCAGCAGCTCATTAGCGGGGGCCCTGGGGGATACGCAGTATTTT	CASSSLAGALGDTQYF
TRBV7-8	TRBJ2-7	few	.	TGTGCCAGCAGCTTAGAGTACTCCTCCCTTTTTGAGCAGTACTTC	CASSLEYSSLFEQYF
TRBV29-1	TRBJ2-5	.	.	TGCAGCTACAGGAAGGTGGAGACCCAGTACTTC	CSYRKVETQYF
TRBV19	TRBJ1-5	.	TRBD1	TGTGCCAGTAGTATTATGGGACAGGGGATGCCCCAGCATTTT	CASSIMGQGMPQHF
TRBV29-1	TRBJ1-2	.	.	TGCAGCGTTATCGGTTCCACAGGATCCTATGGCTACACCTTC	CSVIGSTGSYGYTF
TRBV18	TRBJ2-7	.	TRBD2	TGTGCCAGCTCACCGGAACTAGCGGGGTCCTACGAGCAGTACTTC	CASSPELAGSYEQYF
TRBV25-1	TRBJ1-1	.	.	TGTGCCAGCAGTAGACAGGCGGAAGCTTTCTTT	CASSRQAEAFF
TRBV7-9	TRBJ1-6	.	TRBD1	TGTGCCAGCAGCTCCGACAGGGGAGGTAATAATTCACCCCTCCACTTT	CASSSDRGGNNSPLHF
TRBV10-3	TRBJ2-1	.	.	TGTGCCATCAGTGAGTCCGTAGGAGGATTCGGGCAGTTCTTC	CAISESVGGFGQFF
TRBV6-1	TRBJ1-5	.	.	TGTGCCAGCAGTGAACCCGGACGGACTTATCAGCCCCAGCATTTT	CASSEPGRTYQPQHF
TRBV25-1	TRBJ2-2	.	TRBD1	TGTGCCAGCAGTACACCCGAGGGGACAGGGCAGAACACCGGGGAGCTGTTTTTT	CASSTPEGTGQNTGELFF
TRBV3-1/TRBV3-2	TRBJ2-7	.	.	TGTGCCAGCAGCCAAAGGAGGGCCAAGGAGCAGTACTTC	CASSQRRAKEQYF
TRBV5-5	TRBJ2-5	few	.	TGTGCCAGCAGCTTGGCACGGCAAGAGACCCAGTACTTC	CASSLARQETQYF
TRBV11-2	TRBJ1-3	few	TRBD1	TGTGCCAGCAGCCCGCTACAGGGGGTCTCTGGAAACACCATATATTTT	CASSPLQGVSGNTIYF
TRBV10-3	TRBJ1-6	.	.	TGTGCCATCAGTGAGTTTGTCCCCTATTCACCCCTCCACTTT	CAISEFVPYSPLHF
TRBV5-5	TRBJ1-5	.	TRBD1	TGTGCCAGCAGACCCGGGACAGGGAAGAATCAGCCCCAGCATTTT	CASRPGTGKNQPQHF
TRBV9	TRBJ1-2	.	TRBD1	TGTGCCAGCAGCGTTACAGGGGGGAAAGGCTACACCTTC	CASSVTGGKGYTF
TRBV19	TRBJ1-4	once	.	TGTGCCAGTAGTCTCCCGACGGACTTTAATGAAAAACTGTTTTTT	CASSLPTDFNEKLFF
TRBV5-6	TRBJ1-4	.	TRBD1	TGTGCCAGCAGCCTAATAGACAGGGAGTCCGAAAAACTGTTTTTT	CASSLIDRESEKLFF
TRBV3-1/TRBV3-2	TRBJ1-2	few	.	TGTGCCAGCAGCCAAGTAACAGCAGATGGCTACACCTTC	CASSQVTADGYTF
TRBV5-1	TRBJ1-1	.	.	TGCGCCAGCAGCTTGGGTGGGGAGACACCTAGGAACACTGAAGCTTTCTTT	CASSLGGETPRNTEAFF
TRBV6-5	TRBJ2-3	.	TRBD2	TGTGCCAGCAGTTACTCAGGACTAGCGGGAGGAGATACGCAGTATTTT	CASSYSGLAGGDTQYF
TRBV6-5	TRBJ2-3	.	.	TGTGCCAGCAGCCAAGGGAGAACCACAGATACGCAGTATTTT	CASSQGRTTDTQYF
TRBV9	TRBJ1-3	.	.	TGTGCCAGCAGCCCCGGCTCTGGAAACACCATATATTTT	CASSPGSGNTIYF
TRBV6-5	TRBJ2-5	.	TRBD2	TGTGCCAGCAGTTACTCTGGCGGGAGGGGGGAGACCCAGTACTTC	CASSYSGGRGETQYF
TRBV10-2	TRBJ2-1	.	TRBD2	TGCGCCAGCAGCCTTGACGGTGGGAGGGATGAGCAGTTCTTC	CASSLDGGRDEQFF
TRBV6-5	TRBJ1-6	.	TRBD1	TGTGCCAGCAGAGAGACAGGGGGTCATTCACCCCTCCACTTT	CASRETGGHSPLHF
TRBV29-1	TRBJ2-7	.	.	TGCAGCGCCACTCGACAGTCCTACGAGCAGTACTTC	CSATRQSYEQYF
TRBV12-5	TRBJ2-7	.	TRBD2	TGTGCTAGTGGTTTGGCAAGGACTAGCGGGACATATTACGAGCAGTACTTC	CASGLARTSGTYYEQYF
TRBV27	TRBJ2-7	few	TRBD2	TGTGCCAGCAGTTTTTTGGCTAGCGGTGGGTACGAGCAGTACTTC	CASSFLASGGYEQYF
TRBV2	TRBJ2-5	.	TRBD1	TGTGCCAGCAGTGAACGTGGACAGGTTAAAGAGACCCAGTACTTC	CASSERGQVKETQYF
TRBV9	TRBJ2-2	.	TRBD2	TGTGCCAGCAGACGGACTAGTAACACCGGGGAGCTGTTTTTT	CASRRTSNTGELFF
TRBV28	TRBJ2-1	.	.	TGTGCCAGCAGTTTCTCTTCGGCAGGAACTTACAATGAGCAGTTCTTC	CASSFSSAGTYNEQFF
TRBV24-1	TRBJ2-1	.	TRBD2	TGTGCCACCAGTGGTAAACCGGGACTAGCGGGAGTTATTACCTACAATGAGCAGTTCTTC	CATSGKPGLAGVITYNEQFF
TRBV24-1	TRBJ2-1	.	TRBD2	TGTGCCACCAGTGATACTTGGACTAGCGGGAGACGTGAGCAGTTCTTC	CATSDTWTSGRREQFF
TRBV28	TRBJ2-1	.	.	TGTGCCAGCAGTTCCTCCGCGCCCAACAATGAGCAGTTCTTC	CASSSSAPNNEQFF
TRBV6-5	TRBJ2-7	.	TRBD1	TGTGCCAGCACTCGAGACAGGGGGCTTCGCTACGAGCAGTACTTC	CASTRDRGLRYEQYF
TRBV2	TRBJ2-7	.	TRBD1	TGTGCCAGCAGTGGGGGACAGGGAAAAGTCTACGAGCAGTACTTC	CASSGGQGKVYEQYF
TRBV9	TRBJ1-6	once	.	TGTGCCAGCAGCGTAGAGGGGCAGGAATCACCCCTCCACTTT	CASSVEGQESPLHF
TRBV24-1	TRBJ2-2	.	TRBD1	TGTGCCACCAGGGGACAGGGGGCTTTGGCCGGGGAGCTGTTTTTT	CATRGQGALAGELFF
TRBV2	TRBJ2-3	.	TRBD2	TGTGCCAGCAGTGAAAGCGGGAGGACAGATACGCAGTATTTT	CASSESGRTDTQYF
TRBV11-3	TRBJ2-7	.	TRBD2	TGTGCCAGCAGCTTCACCGGGACTACGGCCCTCTACGAGCAGTACTTC	CASSFTGTTALYEQYF
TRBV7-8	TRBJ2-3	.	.	TGTGCCAGCAGCCCCTCTGACTCGACAGATACGCAGTATTTT	CASSPSDSTDTQYF
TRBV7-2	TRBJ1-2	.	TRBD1	TGTGCCAGCAGCTTCGACAGGGGCTACGACTACACCTTC	CASSFDRGYDYTF
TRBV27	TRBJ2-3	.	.	TGTGCCAGCAGTTTAGGCCTCAACCATACGCAGTATTTT	CASSLGLNHTQYF
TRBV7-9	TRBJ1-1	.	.	TGTGCCAGCAGCTTTGGAGGGCTCTCTGAAGCTTTCTTT	CASSFGGLSEAFF
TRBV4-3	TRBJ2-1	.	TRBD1	TGCGCCAGCAGCCGCGGGGACAGGTCCCACAATGAGCAGTTCTTC	CASSRGDRSHNEQFF
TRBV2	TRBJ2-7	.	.	TGTGCCAGCAGCCAGGGGGCTAGCGGGACCTACGAGCAGTACTTC	CASSQGASGTYEQYF
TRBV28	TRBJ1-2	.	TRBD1	TGTGCCAGCAATAAGCCCCAGGGGGCGAGCTATGGCTACACCTTC	CASNKPQGASYGYTF
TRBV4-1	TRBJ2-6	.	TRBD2	TGCGCCAGCAGCCTATTAATCGGGGGGATTCTAGCCGGGGCCAACGTCCTGACTTTC	CASSLLIGGILAGANVLTF
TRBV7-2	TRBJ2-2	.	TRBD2	TGTGCCAGCAGCTCCCCCCGGGCTAGCGGGAGGACCGGGGAGCTGTTTTTT	CASSSPRASGRTGELFF
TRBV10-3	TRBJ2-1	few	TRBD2	TGTGCCATCAGTGATTTGCTAGCGGGAAATGAGCAGTTCTTC	CAISDLLAGNEQFF